What follows is one T cell receptor beta chain and its context. Seattle cases were enrolled at active infection and followed longitudinally. In the authors' methods: Amplifying reference gene primers gave estimates of nucleated cell counts. Sequenced by immunoSEQ multiplex PCR; TCRdb stores in-frame clones only, minus some. V, J and clone size reflect that table, while D and trimming were determined from the DNA. Here the sample spans about 480,000 clones, 80% to 90% being singletons. The data belong to a study of blood T cell repertoires in COVID-19. Study summary: The United States, Italy and Spain were the sources of the acute and convalescent COVID-19 samples. Sources were T cells, B-cell-depleted T cells, or PBMCs; the material itself was cDNA or gDNA.

Germline CDR1 is SQVTM and CDR2 is ANQGSEA. This CDR3 region has 12 residues. The V and J ends lost 3 bases and 7 bases respectively, with 11 bases between them. The V gene is TRBV29-1, the J gene TRBJ2-3, with a tentative D call TRBD1 (6 bases). This clonotype originated in a man younger than 30 with COVID-19, enrolled during active disease. Sequencing used peripheral blood. The CDR3: CSVDQGIHTQYF. In DNA, the CDR3 is TGCAGCGTTGACCAGGGGATACATACGCAGTATTTT.